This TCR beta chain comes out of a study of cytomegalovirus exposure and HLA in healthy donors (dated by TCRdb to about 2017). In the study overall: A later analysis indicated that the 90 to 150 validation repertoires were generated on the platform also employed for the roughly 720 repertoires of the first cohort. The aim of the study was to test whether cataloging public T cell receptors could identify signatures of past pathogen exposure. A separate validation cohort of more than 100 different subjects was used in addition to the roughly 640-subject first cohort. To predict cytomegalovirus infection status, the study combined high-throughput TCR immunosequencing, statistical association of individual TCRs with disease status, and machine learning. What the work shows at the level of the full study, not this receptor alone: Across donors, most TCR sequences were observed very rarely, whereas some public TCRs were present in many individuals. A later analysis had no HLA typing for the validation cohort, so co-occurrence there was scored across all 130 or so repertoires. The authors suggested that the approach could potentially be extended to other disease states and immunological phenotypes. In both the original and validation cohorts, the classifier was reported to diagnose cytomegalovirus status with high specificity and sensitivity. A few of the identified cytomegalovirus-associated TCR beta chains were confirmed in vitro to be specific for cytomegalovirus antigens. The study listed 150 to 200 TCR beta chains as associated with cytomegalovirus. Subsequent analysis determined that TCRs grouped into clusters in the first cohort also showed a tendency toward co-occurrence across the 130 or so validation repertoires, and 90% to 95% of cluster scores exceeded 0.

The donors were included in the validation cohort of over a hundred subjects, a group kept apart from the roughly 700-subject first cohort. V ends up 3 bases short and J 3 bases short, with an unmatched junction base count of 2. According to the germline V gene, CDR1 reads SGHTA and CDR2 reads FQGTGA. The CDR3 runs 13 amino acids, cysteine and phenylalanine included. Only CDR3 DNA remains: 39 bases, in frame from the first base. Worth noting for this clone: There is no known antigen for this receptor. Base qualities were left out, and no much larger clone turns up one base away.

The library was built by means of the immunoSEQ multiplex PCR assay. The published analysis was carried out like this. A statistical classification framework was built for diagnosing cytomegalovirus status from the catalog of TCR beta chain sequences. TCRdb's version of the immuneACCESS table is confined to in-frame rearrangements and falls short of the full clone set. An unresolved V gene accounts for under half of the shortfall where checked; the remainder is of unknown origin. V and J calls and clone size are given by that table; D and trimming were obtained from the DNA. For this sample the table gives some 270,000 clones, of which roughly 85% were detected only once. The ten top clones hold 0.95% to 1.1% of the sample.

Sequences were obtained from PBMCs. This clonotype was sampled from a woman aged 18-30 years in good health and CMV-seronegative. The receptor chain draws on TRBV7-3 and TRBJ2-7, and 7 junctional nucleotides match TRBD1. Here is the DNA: TGTGCCAGCAGCTTTCACAGGGGCTACGAGCAGTACTTC. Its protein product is CASSFHRGYEQYF.